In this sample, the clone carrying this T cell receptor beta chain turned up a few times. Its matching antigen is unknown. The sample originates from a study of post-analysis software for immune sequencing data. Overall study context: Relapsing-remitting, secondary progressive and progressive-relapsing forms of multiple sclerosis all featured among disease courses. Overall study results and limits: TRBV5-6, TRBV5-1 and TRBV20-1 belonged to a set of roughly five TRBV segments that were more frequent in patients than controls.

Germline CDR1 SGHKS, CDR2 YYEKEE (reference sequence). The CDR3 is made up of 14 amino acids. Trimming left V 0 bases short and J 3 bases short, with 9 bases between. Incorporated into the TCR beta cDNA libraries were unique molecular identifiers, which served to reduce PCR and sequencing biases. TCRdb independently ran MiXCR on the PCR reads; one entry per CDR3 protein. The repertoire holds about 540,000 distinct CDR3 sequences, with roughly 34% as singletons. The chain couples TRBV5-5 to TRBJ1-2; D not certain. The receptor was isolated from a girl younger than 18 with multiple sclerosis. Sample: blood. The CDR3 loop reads CASSLAVEYYGYTF. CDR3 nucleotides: TGTGCCAGCAGCTTGGCGGTAGAATACTATGGCTACACCTTC.